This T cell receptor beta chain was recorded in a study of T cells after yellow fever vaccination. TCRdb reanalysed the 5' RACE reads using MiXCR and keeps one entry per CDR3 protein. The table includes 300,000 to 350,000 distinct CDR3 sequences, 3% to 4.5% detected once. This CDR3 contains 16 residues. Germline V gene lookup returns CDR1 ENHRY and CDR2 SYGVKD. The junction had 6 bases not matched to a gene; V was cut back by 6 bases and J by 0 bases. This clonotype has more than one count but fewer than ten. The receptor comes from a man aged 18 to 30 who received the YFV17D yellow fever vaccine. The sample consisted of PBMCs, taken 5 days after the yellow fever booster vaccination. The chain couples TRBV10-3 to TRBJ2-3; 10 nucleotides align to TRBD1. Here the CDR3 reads CAIRETGGYSTDTQYF. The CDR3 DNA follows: TGTGCCATCAGAGAGACAGGGGGCTATAGCACAGATACGCAGTATTTT.